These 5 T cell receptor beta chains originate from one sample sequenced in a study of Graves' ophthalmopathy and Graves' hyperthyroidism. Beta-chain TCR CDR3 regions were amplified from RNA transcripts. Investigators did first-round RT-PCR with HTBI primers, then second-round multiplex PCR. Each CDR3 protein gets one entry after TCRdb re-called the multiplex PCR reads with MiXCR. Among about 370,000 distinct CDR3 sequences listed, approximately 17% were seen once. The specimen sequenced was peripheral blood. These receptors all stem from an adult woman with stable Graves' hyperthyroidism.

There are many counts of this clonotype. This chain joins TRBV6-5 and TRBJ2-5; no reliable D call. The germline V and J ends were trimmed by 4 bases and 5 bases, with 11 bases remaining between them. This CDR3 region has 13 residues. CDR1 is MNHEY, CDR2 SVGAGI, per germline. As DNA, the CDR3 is TGTGCCAGCAGTTTTTTCAGTGGGGAGACCCAGTACTTC. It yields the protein CASSFFSGETQYF.

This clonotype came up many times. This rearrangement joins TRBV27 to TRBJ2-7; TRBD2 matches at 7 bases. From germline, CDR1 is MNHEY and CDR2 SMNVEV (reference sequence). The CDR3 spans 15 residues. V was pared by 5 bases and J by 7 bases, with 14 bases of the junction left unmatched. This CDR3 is CASSPRTRWMWEQYF. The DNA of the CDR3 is TGTGCCAGCAGTCCGAGGACTAGATGGATGTGGGAGCAGTACTTC.

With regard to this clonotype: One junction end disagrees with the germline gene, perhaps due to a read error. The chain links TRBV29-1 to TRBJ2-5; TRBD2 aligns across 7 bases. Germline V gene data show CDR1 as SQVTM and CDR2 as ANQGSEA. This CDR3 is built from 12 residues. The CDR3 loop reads CSVEREWETRYF. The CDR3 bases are TGCAGCGTTGAGCGGGAGTGGGAGACCCGGTACTTC.

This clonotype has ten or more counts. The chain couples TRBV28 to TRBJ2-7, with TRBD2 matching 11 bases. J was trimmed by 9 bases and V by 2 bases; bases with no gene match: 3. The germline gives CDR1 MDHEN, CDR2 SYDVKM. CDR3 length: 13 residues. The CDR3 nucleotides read TGTGCCAGCAGTTTAACTAGCGGGAGAAGGCAGTACTTC. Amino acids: CASSLTSGRRQYF.

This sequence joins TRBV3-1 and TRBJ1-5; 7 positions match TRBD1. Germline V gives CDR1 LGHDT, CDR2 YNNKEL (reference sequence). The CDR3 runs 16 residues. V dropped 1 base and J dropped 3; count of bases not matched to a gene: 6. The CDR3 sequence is CASSQGQGRINQPQHF. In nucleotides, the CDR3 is TGTGCCAGCAGCCAAGGACAGGGACGGATCAATCAGCCCCAGCATTTT.